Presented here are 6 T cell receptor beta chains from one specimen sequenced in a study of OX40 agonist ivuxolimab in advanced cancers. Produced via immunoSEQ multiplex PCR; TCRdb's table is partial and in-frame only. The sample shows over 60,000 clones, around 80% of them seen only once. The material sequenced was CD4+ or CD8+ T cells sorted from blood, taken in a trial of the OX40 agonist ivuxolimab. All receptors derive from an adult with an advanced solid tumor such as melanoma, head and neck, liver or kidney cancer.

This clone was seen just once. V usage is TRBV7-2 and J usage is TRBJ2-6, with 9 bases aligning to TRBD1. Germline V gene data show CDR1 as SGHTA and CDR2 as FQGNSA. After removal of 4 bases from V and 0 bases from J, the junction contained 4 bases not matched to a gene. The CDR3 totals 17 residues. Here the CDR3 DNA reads TGTGCCAGCAGCTCGGGACAGGGCCTCTCTGGGGCCAACGTCCTGACTTTC. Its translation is CASSSGQGLSGANVLTF.

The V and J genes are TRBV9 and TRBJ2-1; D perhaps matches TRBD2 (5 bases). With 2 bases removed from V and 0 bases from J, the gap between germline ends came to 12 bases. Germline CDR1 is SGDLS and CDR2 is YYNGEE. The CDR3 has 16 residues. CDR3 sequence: CASSVSGGSSYNEQFF. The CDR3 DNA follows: TGTGCCAGCAGCGTGAGCGGTGGGAGCTCCTACAATGAGCAGTTCTTC.

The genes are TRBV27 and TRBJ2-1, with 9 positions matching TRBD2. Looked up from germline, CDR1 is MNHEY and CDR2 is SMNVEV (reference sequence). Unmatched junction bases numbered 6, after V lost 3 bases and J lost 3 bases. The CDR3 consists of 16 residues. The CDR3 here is CASSFRAGGIYNEQFF. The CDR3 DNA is TGTGCCAGCAGTTTTAGAGCGGGAGGAATCTACAATGAGCAGTTCTTC.

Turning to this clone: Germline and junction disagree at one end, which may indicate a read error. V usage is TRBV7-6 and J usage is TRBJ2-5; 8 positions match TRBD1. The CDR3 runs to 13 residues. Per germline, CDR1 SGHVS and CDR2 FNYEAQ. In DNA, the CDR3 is TGTGCCAGCAGCGCAGGGAGAGAGGACAGGGTAGACTTC. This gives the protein CASSAGREDRVDF.

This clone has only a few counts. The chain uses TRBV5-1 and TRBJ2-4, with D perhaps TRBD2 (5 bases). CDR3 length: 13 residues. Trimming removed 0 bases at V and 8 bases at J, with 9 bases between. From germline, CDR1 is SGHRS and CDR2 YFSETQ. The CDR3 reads CASSLARRDIQYF. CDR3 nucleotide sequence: TGCGCCAGCAGCTTGGCCCGGCGGGACATTCAGTACTTC.

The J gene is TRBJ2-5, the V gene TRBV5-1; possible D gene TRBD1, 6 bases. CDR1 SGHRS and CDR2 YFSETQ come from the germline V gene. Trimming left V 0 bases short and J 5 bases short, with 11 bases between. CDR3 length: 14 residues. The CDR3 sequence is CASSLAGRGETQYF. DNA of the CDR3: TGCGCCAGCAGCTTGGCCGGCAGGGGTGAGACCCAGTACTTC.